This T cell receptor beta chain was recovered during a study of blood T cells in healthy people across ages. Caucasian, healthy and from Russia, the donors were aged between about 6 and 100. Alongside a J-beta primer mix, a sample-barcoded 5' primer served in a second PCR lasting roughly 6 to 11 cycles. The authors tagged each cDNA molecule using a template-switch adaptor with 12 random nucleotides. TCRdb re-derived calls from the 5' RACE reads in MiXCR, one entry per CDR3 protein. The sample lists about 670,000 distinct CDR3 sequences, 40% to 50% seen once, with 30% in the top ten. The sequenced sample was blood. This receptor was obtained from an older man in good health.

DNA for the CDR3: TGTGCCAGCGGCTCACAGGGTAACACCGGGGAGCTGTTTTTT. Protein product: CASGSQGNTGELFF. This chain uses TRBV12-3 or TRBV12-4 with TRBJ2-2; TRBD1 is a possible D gene (6 bases). The CDR3 totals 14 residues. V lost 8 bases to trimming and J lost 2 bases, with 12 bases between them.